The 23 T cell receptor beta chains reported below all come from one sample, sequenced in a study of T-cell reconstitution after alpha-beta-depleted transplantation in children. TCRbeta library construction was performed incorporating unique molecular identifiers. TCRdb reanalysed the PCR reads using MiXCR and keeps one entry per CDR3 protein. The repertoire holds tens of thousands of distinct CDR3 sequences, with roughly 5% as singletons. Sequenced here: PBMCs, mostly from graft donor cells, sampled 180 days after TCRalphabeta/CD19-depleted stem cell transplant. The receptor source for this set is a boy under two years old who had a stem cell transplant for acute myeloid leukemia, so the T cells may come from the graft donor.

This clonotype was recorded at least ten times. The chain is built from TRBV9 and TRBJ1-3; the D is unclear. V lost 3 bases to trimming and J lost 2 bases, with 6 bases between them. CDR3 length equals 13 residues. Germline V lookup: CDR1 SGDLS, CDR2 YYNGEE. The CDR3 region is CASSEKAGNTIYF. The CDR3 DNA reads TGTGCCAGCAGCGAGAAGGCTGGAAACACCATATATTTT.

This clonotype has ten or more counts. The rearrangement uses TRBV7-9 and TRBJ1-2; maybe TRBD1 (6 bases). V lost 5 bases and J 6 bases, leaving 19 bases between the germline ends. The CDR3 totals 15 residues. CDR1 is SEHNR and CDR2 is FQNEAQ in the germline V gene (reference sequence). The CDR3 DNA is TGTGCCAGCAGCCCAGGGGTTGGCAGGAGGGATGGCTACACCTTC. Its protein product is CASSPGVGRRDGYTF.

This clonotype was seen a handful of times. This chain connects TRBV28 to TRBJ2-2, with a weak D call TRBD2 (6 bases). CDR1 MDHEN and CDR2 SYDVKM come from the germline V gene. Between the trimmed V and J ends, which lost 3 bases and 5 bases, there was a span of 13 bases. The length of the CDR3 is 15 residues. CDR3 DNA sequence: TGTGCCAGCAGTTTCCCCCGGAGGGAGACCGGGGAGCTGTTTTTT. The encoded protein is CASSFPRRETGELFF.

This clonotype was counted at least ten times. The chain employs TRBV20-1 and TRBJ2-7; maybe TRBD2 (5 bases). The V end lost 6 bases, the J end lost 0 bases, and 15 bases lay between the germline ends. The CDR3 length is 14 residues. Per germline, CDR1 DFQATT and CDR2 SNEGSKA (reference sequence). The CDR3 loop is CSAVDFPSSYEQYF. As DNA, the CDR3 is TGCAGTGCCGTGGACTTCCCGAGCTCCTACGAGCAGTACTTC.

This clonotype was recorded many times. The chain has TRBV20-1 and TRBJ1-6, with 7 positions matching TRBD1. The V and J ends lost 6 bases and 7 bases, in that order; junction bases with no gene match: 15. CDR3 length: 16 amino acids. Germline assignment: CDR1 DFQATT and CDR2 SNEGSKA (reference sequence). The CDR3, as DNA: TGCAGTGCCCGTCGGCGTTTAGGACAGGAGAATTCACCCCTCCACTTT. It is translated as CSARRRLGQENSPLHF.

This clonotype has ten or more counts. CDR3 loop: CASRTGGGGYTF. The CDR3 bases are TGTGCCAGCAGGACAGGGGGAGGAGGCTACACCTTC. This chain links TRBV6-1 with TRBJ1-2; 9 positions agree with TRBD1. Trimming took 6 bases from V and 8 from J; bases not matched to a gene: 4. The CDR3 contains 12 residues. CDR1 is MNHNS, CDR2 SASEGT, per germline.

This clonotype was detected ten times or more. V gene TRBV28 combines with J gene TRBJ1-5; 12 bases map to TRBD1. Germline V gene sequence: CDR1 MDHEN, CDR2 SYDVKM. Trimming cost V 3 bases and J 3 bases; bases outside gene matches: 6. The CDR3 length is 17 residues. Here the CDR3 reads CASSFPGQGAYNQPQHF. Here the CDR3 DNA reads TGTGCCAGCAGTTTTCCGGGACAGGGGGCATACAATCAGCCCCAGCATTTT.

This clonotype was found a few times. The chain links TRBV19 to TRBJ1-2, with 9 bases lining up with TRBD1. V dropped 3 bases and J dropped 8; count of bases not matched to a gene: 10. Germline CDR1 reads LNHDA; CDR2 reads SQIVND (reference sequence). The CDR3 runs 15 residues. The CDR3 coding sequence is TGTGCCAGTAGTATGCTAACCGGGACAGGGAAGGGCTACACCTTC. It codes for CASSMLTGTGKGYTF.

Ten or more counts support this clonotype. The rearrangement uses TRBV6-5 and TRBJ1-6; tentatively, D is TRBD1 (5 bases). Trimming cost V 7 bases and J 4 bases, with 11 bases left between them. The CDR3 has 14 amino acids. Germline values: CDR1 MNHEY, CDR2 SVGAGI. The CDR3 region has the DNA TGTGCCAGCAAGCCGCCAGGGTATAATTCACCCCTCCACTTT. Amino acids: CASKPPGYNSPLHF.

This clonotype showed up many times. This chain joins TRBV12-3 or TRBV12-4 and TRBJ1-2; D is unclear. V dropped 5 bases and J dropped 4 bases, with 11 bases sitting between them. The CDR3 runs 13 residues. For the CDR3, the DNA is TGTGCCAGCAGTCCCCCGCCCGGCTATGGCTACACCTTC. The encoded protein is CASSPPPGYGYTF.

This clonotype showed up many times. The DNA of the CDR3 is TGTGCCAGCAGTCAACCGCCCCACCTGGAGACCCAGTACTTC. Translated, it gives CASSQPPHLETQYF. The chain employs TRBV12-3 or TRBV12-4 and TRBJ2-5, with no clear D. The length of the CDR3 is 14 residues. Trimming took 5 bases from V and 5 from J, leaving 15 bases between them.

This clonotype was detected many times. This chain links TRBV4-3 with TRBJ2-5; 8 nucleotides line up with TRBD2. The ends lost 1 base at V and 2 bases at J; junction bases unmatched: 6. The CDR3 runs to 16 residues. Germline V lookup: CDR1 LGHNA, CDR2 YSLEER. The CDR3, as DNA: TGCGCCAGCAGCCAAGCCGGGAGCGGGGGACAAGAGACCCAGTACTTC. This sequence encodes CASSQAGSGGQETQYF.

The rearrangement joins TRBV3-1 to TRBJ1-2; tentative D call: TRBD1 (5 bases). Looked up from germline, CDR1 is LGHDT and CDR2 is YNNKEL (reference sequence). The CDR3 has 13 amino acids. V was trimmed by 4 bases and J by 8 bases, leaving 14 bases between them. For the CDR3, the DNA is TGTGCCAGCAGCCTGGATCCGGGACGCGGCTACACCTTC. It is translated as CASSLDPGRGYTF.

This clonotype appeared many times. This rearrangement joins TRBV27 to TRBJ2-3; D is possibly TRBD1 (6 bases). Germline CDR1 reads MNHEY; CDR2 reads SMNVEV (reference sequence). There are 13 residues in the CDR3. V was clipped by 5 bases and J by 1 base, with 7 bases between them. CDR3 DNA: TGTGCCAGCAGTCCAGGGGGCACAGATACGCAGTATTTT. Protein sequence: CASSPGGTDTQYF.

By proportion, this clonotype is medium-sized (0.01 to 0.1%). The chain is built from TRBV12-3 or TRBV12-4 and TRBJ2-2; D ambiguous. CDR3 length: 17 residues. V lost 5 bases to trimming and J lost 2 bases, with 18 bases between them. The CDR3 coding sequence is TGTGCCAGCAGTCCCCCCAGCAAGGGCTTTAACACCGGGGAGCTGTTTTTT. Translated, it gives CASSPPSKGFNTGELFF.

This clonotype showed up many times. The rearrangement uses TRBV9 and TRBJ1-2, with 12 bases aligning to TRBD1. The CDR3 is 15 amino acids. Germline loops: CDR1 SGDLS, CDR2 YYNGEE. V was pared by 3 bases and J by 3 bases, with 3 bases of the junction left unmatched. The CDR3 protein is CASSGGQGAYYGYTF. The DNA for the CDR3 is TGTGCCAGCAGCGGGGGACAGGGGGCATACTATGGCTACACCTTC.

This clonotype was counted ten times or more. The chain has TRBV5-1 and TRBJ1-6; D remains ambiguous. The CDR3 is made up of 13 amino acids. Trimming left V 0 bases short and J 10 bases short, with 8 bases between. Looked up from germline, CDR1 is SGHRS and CDR2 is YFSETQ. CDR3 bases: TGCGCCAGCAGCTTGGGGGCACTATCACCCCTCCACTTT. Translating gives CASSLGALSPLHF. Together with reference TRBV5-1 and TRBJ1-6, the CDR3 gives the full variable domain: KAGVTQTPRYLIKTRGQQVTLSCSPISGHRSVSWYQQTPGQGLQFLFEYFSETQRNKGNFPGRFSGRQFSNSRSEMNVSTLELGDSALYLCASSLGALSPLHFGNGTRLTVT.

This clonotype was recorded at least ten times. The chain recombines TRBV7-2 with TRBJ2-1; D gene uncertain. Trimming removed 5 bases at V and 5 bases at J, with 10 bases between. The germline V gene encodes CDR1 SGHTA and CDR2 FQGNSA. CDR3 length equals 13 residues. CDR3 bases: TGTGCCAGCAGCCCGTGGTGGGACAATGAGCAGTTCTTC. This encodes CASSPWWDNEQFF.

This clonotype has ten or more counts. The rearrangement joins TRBV5-1 to TRBJ2-2, with D unclear. The CDR3 is 13 residues long. The V gene's germline CDR1 is SGHRS and CDR2 YFSETQ. Trimming removed 4 bases from V and 4 bases from J, with 8 bases in between. The CDR3 coding sequence is TGCGCCAGCAGCCTTAGAACCACCGGGGAGCTGTTTTTT. Translation gives CASSLRTTGELFF.

The chain combines TRBV6-5 with TRBJ2-2; D ambiguous. The V gene lost 4 bases and the J gene lost 2 bases, with 11 bases spanning the gap. Germline V gene lookup returns CDR1 MNHEY and CDR2 SVGAGI. The CDR3 runs 15 residues. The CDR3 is CASSSSGVNTGELFF. For the CDR3, the DNA is TGTGCCAGCAGTTCAAGTGGGGTCAACACCGGGGAGCTGTTTTTT.

The rearrangement links TRBV4-3 to TRBJ2-3; tentatively, D is TRBD2 (6 bases). Per the germline V gene, CDR1 is LGHNA and CDR2 is YSLEER. Trimming pared 0 bases from V and 6 bases from J, leaving 16 bases between. The CDR3 length is 16 residues. The CDR3 protein is CASSQDGSGSSDTQYF. The CDR3 DNA follows: TGCGCCAGCAGCCAAGATGGATCCGGGAGTAGCGATACGCAGTATTTT.

This clonotype was found many times. CDR3 sequence reads: CASSYSRRGPDSPLHF. The DNA of the CDR3 is TGTGCCAGCAGTTACTCGCGGAGGGGACCCGATTCACCCCTCCACTTT. V usage is TRBV6-5 and J usage is TRBJ1-6, with D perhaps matching TRBD1 (5 bases). Trimming left V 0 bases short and J 8 bases short, with 14 bases between. This CDR3 is 16 amino acids long. Germline V gene sequence: CDR1 MNHEY, CDR2 SVGAGI.

This clonotype occurred many times. The rearrangement uses TRBV12-3 or TRBV12-4 and TRBJ2-7; D gene unclear. The V gene lost 3 bases and the J gene lost 3 bases, with 9 bases spanning the gap. The CDR3 extends over 13 amino acids. Written as DNA, the CDR3 is TGTGCCAGCAGTTTTGGGTTACACTACGAGCAGTACTTC. Protein product: CASSFGLHYEQYF.